This TCR beta chain was captured in a study of blood T cell repertoires in COVID-19. Study-wide context: Some COVID-19 samples were acute and others convalescent; all came from the United States, Italy and Spain. The analysed material was cDNA or gDNA that came from T cells, B-cell-depleted T cells, or PBMCs.

In the original analysis: By means of reference gene primer amplification, nucleated cell counts were estimated. Generated by immunoSEQ multiplex PCR, the TCRdb table keeps only in-frame clones and is missing some. D and trimming were read from the DNA, whereas the V and J calls and clone size are those reported in that table. This table has about 65,000 clones, 80% to 90% appearing once. With 4 bases clipped from V and 0 bases from J, the junction kept 6 bases outside the gene matches. The CDR3 has 15 amino acids. CDR1 and CDR2 from the germline V gene are MNHEY and SVGAGI. Sequenced input: peripheral blood. The chain carries TRBV6-5 and TRBJ2-7; 7 positions agree with TRBD1. The sequence came from a man older than 75 with acute or convalescent COVID-19. CDR3 nucleotide sequence: TGTGCCAGCAGTTTCTCACAGGGGAGCTCCTACGAGCAGTACTTC. Amino acid sequence: CASSFSQGSSYEQYF.